This T cell receptor beta chain was identified during a study of T-cell reconstitution after alpha-beta-depleted transplantation in children. CDR3 length equals 13 residues. Germline V gene data show CDR1 as SGHVS and CDR2 as FQNEAQ. V gave up 7 bases and J gave up 9 bases; unmatched junction bases: 11. Unique molecular identifiers tagged the TCRbeta library. One entry per CDR3 protein results from TCRdb running MiXCR on the PCR reads. The sample shows roughly 590,000 distinct CDR3 sequences, about 15% of them seen only once. The sample in question was PBMCs from the stem cell graft donor, obtained from the stem cell graft. The V and J genes are TRBV7-8 and TRBJ2-7, with 8 positions matching TRBD2. This TCR was recovered from a human donor who donated a stem cell graft to a child with acute myeloid leukemia. The DNA of the CDR3 is TGTGCCAGCAATCGACTAGCGTCCGAACGGCAGTACTTC. It encodes CASNRLASERQYF.